Listed here are 17 T cell receptor beta chains from one sample, sequenced in a study of blood T cell repertoires in COVID-19. TCRdb keeps only in-frame clones here, not all; method: immunoSEQ multiplex PCR. The sample contains around 36,000 clones, 85% of which appear only once. Sample: peripheral blood. The receptor source for this set is a man in his fifties or sixties with acute or convalescent COVID-19.

This clone appeared once. This rearrangement joins TRBV28 to TRBJ2-5; 8 nucleotides align to TRBD1. The CDR3 spans 14 residues. V shed 7 bases, J shed 6 bases, and the junction held 10 bases outside the gene matches. In germline, CDR1 is MDHEN, CDR2 SYDVKM. CDR3 sequence: CASTFGAGGKTQYF. In DNA form, the CDR3 reads TGTGCCAGCACATTCGGGGCAGGGGGCAAGACCCAGTACTTC. The full variable domain, rest sourced from reference TRBV28 and TRBJ2-5, is DVKVTQSSRYLVKRTGEKVFLECVQDMDHENMFWYRQDPGLGLRLIYFSYDVKMKEKGDIPEGYSVSREKKERFSLILESASTNQTSMYLCASTFGAGGKTQYFGPGTRLLVL.

This chain joins TRBV24-1 and TRBJ2-3, with D possibly TRBD1 on 6 matching bases. This CDR3 has 17 residues. Germline V gene data show CDR1 as KGHDR and CDR2 as SFDVKD. With 3 bases removed from V and 1 base from J, the gap between germline ends came to 16 bases. CDR3 sequence reads: CATSDIQGHYGTDTQYF. DNA for the CDR3: TGTGCCACCAGTGATATTCAGGGACACTATGGCACAGATACGCAGTATTTT.

This clone showed up just once. This chain joins TRBV9 and TRBJ2-7; 16 bases line up with TRBD2. The germline V gene has CDR1 SGDLS and CDR2 YYNGEE. V dropped 3 bases and J dropped 5; count of bases not matched to a gene: 11. This CDR3 comprises 18 residues. For the CDR3, the DNA is TGTGCCAGCAGCGCCGGGACTAGCGGGAGGGCCGTCAGCGACGAGCAGTACTTC. This translates into CASSAGTSGRAVSDEQYF. Combining the CDR3 with reference TRBV9 and TRBJ2-7 gives the whole variable domain DSGVTQTPKHLITATGQRVTLRCSPRSGDLSVYWYQQSLDQGLQFLIQYYNGEERAKGNILERFSAQQFPDLHSELNLSSLELGDSALYFCASSAGTSGRAVSDEQYFGPGTRLTVT.

This rearrangement joins TRBV7-9 to TRBJ1-6; TRBD1 might be the D (6 bases). The CDR3 consists of 15 residues. Trimming left V 5 bases short and J 7 bases short, with 15 bases between. The germline CDR1 and CDR2 sequences are SEHNR and FQNEAQ (reference sequence). The CDR3 loop is CASSTTGSGNSPLHF. The DNA of the CDR3 is TGTGCCAGCAGCACGACAGGTAGTGGAAATTCACCCCTCCACTTT.

In its sample, this clone was seen once. CDR3 protein: CASSLEGTGYGYTF. As DNA, the CDR3 is TGTGCCAGCAGCTTGGAGGGGACAGGGTATGGCTACACCTTC. The gene calls are TRBV5-6 and TRBJ1-2, with 9 bases matching TRBD1. Germline loops: CDR1 SGHDT, CDR2 YYEEEE. The CDR3 extends over 14 amino acids. With V trimmed by 0 bases and J by 5 bases, 2 bases remained unmatched.

This clone has just a few counts. V usage is TRBV28 and J usage is TRBJ2-5, with a tentative D call TRBD2 (7 bases). This CDR3 has 15 amino acids. V shed 3 bases and J shed 5 bases, with 16 bases lying between them. Germline V gene lookup returns CDR1 MDHEN and CDR2 SYDVKM. Here the CDR3 reads CASSFRRGRGETQYF. The CDR3, as DNA: TGTGCCAGCAGTTTCCGGCGGGGGCGGGGGGAGACCCAGTACTTC.

V usage is TRBV28 and J usage is TRBJ1-4; 8 positions agree with TRBD1. V lost 5 bases and J lost 0; bases outside the gene matches: 20. CDR3 size: 21 residues. Germline CDR1 reads MDHEN; CDR2 reads SYDVKM. CDR3 loop: CASSPDRGQGLTLATNEKLFF. DNA of the CDR3: TGTGCCAGCAGTCCCGACCGCGGACAGGGATTAACTCTCGCAACTAATGAAAAACTGTTTTTT. Using reference TRBV28 and TRBJ1-4 for the parts outside the CDR3, the full variable domain is DVKVTQSSRYLVKRTGEKVFLECVQDMDHENMFWYRQDPGLGLRLIYFSYDVKMKEKGDIPEGYSVSREKKERFSLILESASTNQTSMYLCASSPDRGQGLTLATNEKLFFGSGTQLSVL.

The chain has TRBV4-2 and TRBJ2-3; D is ambiguous. The CDR3 loop spans 17 amino acids. Between the trimmed V and J ends, which lost 0 bases and 2 bases, there was a span of 15 bases. Germline V lookup: CDR1 LGHNA, CDR2 YNFKEQ. CDR3 in amino acids: CASSQDSTHRPTDTQYF. CDR3 DNA: TGTGCCAGCAGCCAAGATAGTACCCACCGCCCCACAGATACGCAGTATTTT.

This chain uses TRBV21-1 with TRBJ2-7; the tabulated D call, TRBD1, remains unverified against the DNA. TRBV21-1 is a pseudogene. This CDR3 is 13 amino acids long. The DNA for the CDR3 is TGTGCCAGCAGCTCCGACAGCCCCTACGAGCAGTACTTC. The encoded protein is CASSSDSPYEQYF.

The V call is TRBV5-1, the J call TRBJ1-2; D unclear. The CDR3 covers 12 residues. V was shortened by 7 bases and J by 7 bases, with 14 bases between the two germline ends. Germline loops: CDR1 SGHRS, CDR2 YFSETQ. The CDR3, as DNA: TGCGCCAGCGGAGCTGAAGGAGGTGGCTACACCTTC. As protein: CASGAEGGGYTF. Together with reference TRBV5-1 and TRBJ1-2, the CDR3 gives the full variable domain: KAGVTQTPRYLIKTRGQQVTLSCSPISGHRSVSWYQQTPGQGLQFLFEYFSETQRNKGNFPGRFSGRQFSNSRSEMNVSTLELGDSALYLCASGAEGGGYTFGSGTRLTVV.

This clone was observed once. This rearrangement joins TRBV5-1 to TRBJ2-7, with TRBD1 matching over 10 bases. Per germline, CDR1 SGHRS and CDR2 YFSETQ. This CDR3 is 13 amino acids long. V shed 6 bases and J 9 bases; nucleotides not matched to a gene: 9. The CDR3 here is CASTGTGDTRQYF. In nucleotides, the CDR3 is TGCGCCAGCACCGGGACAGGGGATACGAGGCAGTACTTC.

The CDR3, as DNA: TGTGCCAGCAGCCCCCGAGGGCAGTATTTT. Encoded protein: CASSPRGQYF. The chain has TRBV27 and TRBJ2-3; D unresolved. Between the trimmed V and J ends, which lost 6 bases and 11 bases, there was a span of 9 bases. Germline V CDR1 and CDR2: MNHEY, SMNVEV (reference sequence). The CDR3 totals 10 residues.

J is TRBJ1-6 and V is TRBV7-8; tentatively, D is TRBD1 (5 bases). Germline-derived CDR1 and CDR2 are SGHVS and FQNEAQ. There are 14 residues in the CDR3. The germline V and J ends were trimmed by 2 bases and 9 bases, with 11 bases remaining between them. DNA for the CDR3: TGTGCCAGCAGCTTAAGTACGCAGGGTTCACCCCTCCACTTT. Its translation: CASSLSTQGSPLHF.

The chain employs TRBV7-2 and TRBJ1-1, with 7 bases identical to TRBD1. This CDR3 contains 15 residues. Germline V gene sequence: CDR1 SGHTA, CDR2 FQGNSA. The trim removed 1 base at V and 11 bases at J, leaving 13 bases unmatched. Written as DNA, the CDR3 is TGTGCCAGCAGCTTAGGGGCAGGGGGGAGACCCGCGGCTTTCTTT. Translation gives CASSLGAGGRPAAFF.

The chain carries TRBV18 and TRBJ2-3, with 9 bases aligning to TRBD2. V was clipped by 6 bases and J by 1 base; unmatched bases: 8. The V gene's germline CDR1 is KGHSH and CDR2 LQKENI. The CDR3 has 16 amino acids. DNA of the CDR3: TGTGCCAGCTCCTTGGCGGGAGGGCCAGGCACAGATACGCAGTATTTT. This gives the protein CASSLAGGPGTDTQYF.

The chain has TRBV19 and TRBJ1-2; D is undetermined. Germline V gene data show CDR1 as LNHDA and CDR2 as SQIVND (reference sequence). The V end was cut by 7 bases, the J end by 8 bases, with 29 bases between. This CDR3 comprises 17 residues. The CDR3 protein is CASTPLAGPPTVVGYTF. The DNA of the CDR3 is TGTGCCAGTACCCCGTTGGCAGGCCCGCCGACGGTGGTGGGCTACACCTTC.

The chain recombines TRBV19 with TRBJ1-4; TRBD1 agrees at 9 bases. CDR3 length: 13 amino acids. Trimming removed 3 bases from V and 13 bases from J; junction bases left unmatched: 6. Germline CDR1 is LNHDA and CDR2 is SQIVND (reference sequence). Here the CDR3 DNA reads TGTGCCAGTAGTATTGAGATGACAGGGGGACTGTTTTTT. This sequence encodes CASSIEMTGGLFF.